This TCR beta chain originates from a study of cytomegalovirus exposure and HLA in healthy donors (dated by TCRdb to about 2017). The study in broad terms: In an earlier analysis of roughly 500 of the donors, 276 Gb of sequence data and 90 million to 120 million unique TCR beta sequences from roughly 200 million T cells were reported. Approximately 310 gigabases of sequencing data and tens of millions of unique TCR sequences were included in an early release covering roughly 600 HLA-typed donors. Of the roughly 400 genotyped donors, approximately 83% fell in the genetic ancestry cluster associated with self-reported Caucasian donors. The study was designed to test whether signatures of past pathogen exposure could be identified by cataloging public T cell receptors. The study used immunosequencing to profile the T cell repertoires of 666 subjects and linked those repertoires to cytomegalovirus serostatus. Besides the first cohort of more than 650 subjects, a separate validation cohort made up of over a hundred different subjects was used. To predict cytomegalovirus infection status, the study combined high-throughput TCR immunosequencing, statistical association of individual TCRs with disease status, and machine learning. In a later analysis, previously published TCR beta repertoires from 666 donors were re-analyzed and high-resolution HLA genotyping was added so that TCR occurrence patterns could be studied. Rather than using new phenotypic data, the later analysis identified candidate immune exposures from TCR beta sequences and from how often those sequences occurred across donors. An earlier analysis of 587 of the donors used high-throughput TCR beta sequencing to judge whether each TCR beta V gene segment behaved as functional or pseudogenic. Alongside the repertoire data, information on donor age, sex, ethnicity and CMV serostatus was compiled. Genome-wide SNP genotypes for about three fifths of the roughly 670 donors were used in a later genetic analysis, which treated that subset as a discovery cohort. All discovery cohort repertoires had been generated using a single sequencing platform. Class I and class II HLA loci were covered by the typing at four-digit resolution. Typing coverage varied by locus: roughly 629-640 donors for A, B, C, DRB1 and DQB1; some 520 for DQA1; over 600 for DPA1; approximately 450 for DPB1. Because of strong linkage in the cohort, roughly five DR-DQ haplotypes were treated as single units for association and clustering. Among a few hundred genotyped donors of the cohort, an average of roughly 240,000 unique TCR beta nucleotide sequences were sequenced per donor, roughly 20% of them non-productive. What the study reported, not specific to this receptor: HLA typing was unavailable for some donors at each locus, so association tests used only the typed subset. The only immune exposure information available for the cohort was CMV serostatus. In a later genetic analysis, fewer N-insertions in productive TCRs were reported among donors in an Asian-associated ancestry cluster than the approximately 710-donor mean. The sequencing pipeline was judged likely to have produced a cluster of highly shared sequence variants as a technical artifact. The study gave a list of roughly 150 TCR beta chains associated with cytomegalovirus. Assigning TCR associations to individual alleles was difficult when HLA alleles, especially DR and DQ, strongly co-occurred. According to a later analysis, TCR association rates differed among HLA loci, with DRB1 alleles showing the most associated TCRs and HLA-C alleles showing the fewest. In a later analysis, HLA-associated TCR beta chains were found to be more clonally expanded and to have lower generation probabilities than equally common non-associated chains. The authors suggested that the approach could potentially be generalized to other disease states and immunological phenotypes. Most CMV-associated TCR beta chains appeared to be HLA-restricted in a later analysis, and the HLA associations seemed to be driven largely by CMV exposure. This cohort had only TCR beta chains sequenced, and the lack of alpha or paired-chain data limited which features could be detected. Roughly 17 rarely observed V segments, including chromosome 9 orphons, were excluded from the earlier analysis of some 590 of the donors because counts were too low. In a later analysis, several top co-occurrence clusters were reported to appear linked to parvovirus B19, influenza, CMV and Epstein-Barr virus. The 87-base-pair reads could not distinguish some IMGT-functional V segments, including TRBV6-2 and TRBV6-3, so those segments were excluded. A further reported finding was that TCR beta sequences accurately predicted the HLA-A and HLA-B alleles for most subjects in the first cohort. In a later genetic analysis, a missense DCLRE1C variant was associated with V-gene and J-gene trimming of TCR beta chains, and the association was replicated in an independent cohort. Linkage disequilibrium might explain the correlated functional status among segregating V segments, but an unknown experimental factor could not be ruled out. In an earlier analysis of 587 of the donors, most TCR beta V segments appeared in productive rearrangements about 90% or about 30% of the time, broadly matching IMGT annotations. The classifier was reported to diagnose cytomegalovirus status with high specificity and sensitivity in both the original cohort and the validation cohort. Specific HLA alleles were associated with about 17,000 TCR beta sequences at a false discovery rate of 0.05 in a later analysis. Roughly uniform sequencing depth across donors was assumed in presence/absence analyses, although this assumption may not hold. In vitro tests confirmed that a few of the cytomegalovirus-associated TCR beta chains recognize cytomegalovirus antigens. Most TCR sequences were seen in very few donors, while some public TCRs were found in many individuals.

The CDR3 holds 15 amino acids from the cysteine to the phenylalanine. Only the CDR3 part of the read is kept: 45 bases, read in frame from the first base. The germline V and J ends show losses of 5 bases and 6 bases respectively, and no gene match explains 11 bases of the junction. For CDR1 and CDR2, the germline V gene (reference sequence) lists SEHNR and FQNEAQ. A note on this clone: Its antigen is unknown. No base quality information exists; no much larger clone differs at one position.

Libraries were built with the immunoSEQ multiplex PCR assay. The multiplex PCR relied on a mix of 60 forward primers for TCR Vbeta segments and 13 reverse primers for TCR Jbeta segments. Amplification of the CDR3 region of rearranged TCR beta genes was performed with a multiplex PCR assay on genomic DNA. Amplified TCR beta libraries were sequenced as 87-base-pair reads on the Illumina HiSeq System. Concerning the study's data processing: A later analysis tallied approximately 87 million unique TCR beta chains across the 700 or so repertoires, and some 12 million of those chains were shared by two or more donors. To remove PCR and sequencing errors, raw reads were error-corrected and collapsed into unique sequences using a nearest-neighbor algorithm that merged closely related sequences. CDR3 sequences were aligned to IMGT reference sequences to assign V, D and J gene segments. For a sequence to be retained, a match of at least six nucleotides was required to both a V gene segment and a J gene segment. Rearrangements were classified as productive when the CDR3 lacked stop codons and remained in frame with V and J, and all other rearrangements were classified as non-productive. CDR3 was defined by IMGT convention, running from the second conserved V-encoded cysteine to the conserved J-encoded phenylalanine. The earlier analysis of some 550 of the donors excluded any sequence lacking an unambiguous match to a single V gene segment. An earlier analysis of several hundred of the donors called V segments functional above 56.7% productive rearrangements and segregating when the between-donor standard deviation exceeded 5%. A statistical classification framework was built for diagnosing cytomegalovirus status from the catalog of TCR beta chain sequences. V and J gene assignment, in a later analysis, came from comparing TCR nucleotide sequences with IMGT/GENE-DB human TR gene sequences. The TCRdist pipeline was used in a later analysis to assign CDR3 sequences and most-parsimonious VDJ recombination scenarios. In a later analysis, each TCR beta chain was defined by its CDR3 amino acid sequence together with its V-gene family, and reads lacking a unique V-gene family were excluded. In a later analysis, 450 to 600 highly shared, low-generation-probability nucleotide sequences were removed to address suspected cross-contamination and a sequencing artifact. For each public chain, a later analysis derived a clonal expansion index from normalized ranks of inferred template counts within each repertoire. In a later analysis, generation probabilities were computed with a VDJ recombination model fitted to out-of-frame rearrangements, and the resulting probabilities were checked against IGoR. In a later analysis, TCR-TCR, TCR-HLA and TCR-CMV co-occurrence was scored with hypergeometric tests, and a repertoire-size bias correction was applied to TCR pairs. To estimate false discovery rates, a later analysis permuted the HLA or CMV assignments 20 times. A later analysis grouped co-occurring TCRs with DBSCAN, adding TCRdist sequence similarity when clustering within HLA-allele-positive subsets. Co-occurrence clustering excluded repertoires with fewer than 30,000 or more than 120,000 public chains, plus five with anomalous nucleotide sharing. TCRdb limited this immuneACCESS table to in-frame rearrangements with V and J called. A share of clones is missing; checked studies link under half to unresolved V genes, and the rest is unexplained. V, J and clone size were drawn from that table, and D and trimming were deduced from the DNA. This sample lists around 130,000 clones; roughly 72% were detected once. The ten largest clonotypes hold less than 2% of the sample.

In total, 500 to 700 healthy bone marrow donors made up the cohort. All cohort members were sampled while nominally healthy, although unrecorded immune exposures were likely present. The donor tested CMV seronegative, placing the donor among the roughly 340 seronegative members of the cohort. Each donor provided a peripheral blood sample, and peripheral blood mononuclear cells were used for TCR beta sequencing. The Qiagen DNeasy Blood Extraction Kit was used to extract genomic DNA from the blood cell samples. The chain employs TRBV7-9 and TRBJ1-2; the junction holds 8 bases that match TRBD1. The material sequenced was PBMCs. The TCR was taken from a woman aged 50 to 65 in good health and CMV-seronegative. CDR3 protein: CASSPQGQDANGYTF. The nucleotide sequence reads TGTGCCAGCAGCCCTCAGGGACAGGACGCGAATGGCTACACCTTC.